This T cell receptor (beta chain) was captured in a study of cytomegalovirus exposure and HLA in healthy donors. The PCR had 60 Vbeta and 13 Jbeta primers. Generated by immunoSEQ multiplex PCR, the TCRdb table keeps only in-frame clones and is missing some. The top ten clones hold approximately 11% of a sample with about 120,000 clones, around three quarters of them seen once. On this clone: No antigen is known for it.

Looked up from germline, CDR1 is SGHTA and CDR2 is FQGTGA. This CDR3 has 13 amino acids. Trimming shortened V by 2 bases and J by 4 bases, and 7 bases separated the two germline ends. Notes on the study in general: The authors later linked a missense DCLRE1C variant to TCR beta V- and J-gene trimming.

This sequence originates from a man aged 40-55 years in good health and CMV-seropositive. Sequences were obtained from PBMCs. The chain joins TRBV7-3 to TRBJ2-3; D may be TRBD1 (5 bases). The CDR3 bases are TGTGCCAGCAGCTTACGCAGGGCAGATACGCAGTATTTT. Encoded protein: CASSLRRADTQYF.